A single sample gave rise to the 17 T cell receptor gamma chains below, sequenced in a study of Vδ1+ human thymocytes. RNA was extracted from the cells and then reverse transcribed. CDR3 amplicons came from multiplex PCR with pooled V-gene forward and constant-region reverse primers. TCRdb made new clone calls on the multiplex PCR reads using CATT. The sample consists of 36,000 or so gamma-chain clones, 20% of them appearing once. Findings of the study overall: Thymic TRG and TRD repertoires appeared highly polyclonal, with Gaussian CDR3 length distributions.

These receptors' antigens are unknown. Sequencing used Vdelta1+ gamma-delta thymocytes from the thymus. Documented subset: FACS-sorted CD3+ TCRalphabeta- TCRVdelta1+ TCRVdelta2- thymocytes. The source is a girl under two years old who had congenital heart surgery.

This clone came up a few times. The sample contains more than one DNA sequence encoding this CDR3. The chain has TRGV3 and TRGJP2. V was clipped by 1 base and J by 6 bases; unmatched bases: 2. The CDR3 is 13 residues long. Germline V CDR1 and CDR2: VTNTFY, YDVSTARD (reference sequence). DNA of the CDR3: TGTGCCACCTGGGACAGAGGTGATTGGATCAAGACGTTT. Its translation: CATWDRGDWIKTF.

In its sample, this clone was seen a few times. The V call is TRGV3, the J call TRGJ1 or TRGJ2. The CDR3 is 11 amino acids. The V gene end was trimmed by 0 bases and the J gene end by 13 bases; junction bases not matched to a gene: 6. Germline lookup yields CDR1 VTNTFY and CDR2 YDVSTARD (reference sequence). The CDR3 region has the DNA TGTGCCACCTGGGACAGGCACCCTAAACTCTTT. Protein sequence: CATWDRHPKLF.

The V and J genes are TRGV8 and TRGJ1 or TRGJ2. CDR3 length: 12 amino acids. V was clipped by 0 bases and J by 12 bases; unmatched bases: 8. In germline, CDR1 is VENAVY, CDR2 YDSYNSRV. The DNA for the CDR3 is TGTGCCACCTGGGATAGGGCTCGTGGGAAACTCTTT. Translated, it gives CATWDRARGKLF.

The chain employs TRGV9 and TRGJ1 or TRGJ2. Germline V CDR1 and CDR2: GITISATS, ISYDGTV (reference sequence). Trimming at V came to 6 bases and at J to 10 bases, leaving 9 bases not matched to a gene. The CDR3 runs to 11 residues. CDR3 amino acids: CALWSPGKKLF. The DNA of the CDR3 is TGTGCCTTGTGGAGCCCTGGGAAGAAACTCTTT.

This clone was counted a few times. The identical CDR3 is also encoded by other nucleotide sequences in the sample. The rearrangement links TRGV4 to TRGJ1 or TRGJ2. This CDR3 has 14 residues. Germline loops: CDR1 EGSTGY, CDR2 YDSYTSSV. After removal of 3 bases from V and 0 bases from J, the junction contained 5 bases not matched to a gene. This chain's CDR3 is CATWDPPNYYKKLF. The CDR3 DNA reads TGTGCCACCTGGGATCCGCCGAATTATTATAAGAAACTCTTT.

The chain combines TRGV2 with TRGJ1 or TRGJ2. Per the germline V gene, CDR1 is EGSNGY and CDR2 is YDSYNSKV. V lost 0 bases, J lost 12 bases, and 11 bases stayed unmatched. CDR3 length equals 13 residues. CDR3 DNA: TGTGCCACCTGGGACGGGAAAGGCGGGGGGAAACTCTTT. Amino acid sequence: CATWDGKGGGKLF.

The genes are TRGV2 and TRGJ1 or TRGJ2. The V gene end was trimmed by 0 bases and the J gene end by 15 bases; junction bases not matched to a gene: 8. CDR3 length: 11 amino acids. Looked up from germline, CDR1 is EGSNGY and CDR2 is YDSYNSKV. Here the CDR3 reads CATWDGPPRLF. The CDR3 DNA is TGTGCCACCTGGGACGGGCCTCCGAGACTCTTT.

The V gene is TRGV9, the J gene TRGJ1 or TRGJ2. V shed 0 bases, J shed 3 bases, and the junction held 5 bases outside the gene matches. CDR1 is GITISATS and CDR2 is ISYDGTV in the germline V gene (reference sequence). This CDR3 contains 14 residues. The CDR3 here is CALWEVEGYYKKLF. The CDR3 DNA follows: TGTGCCTTGTGGGAGGTGGAAGGTTATTATAAGAAACTCTTT.

The V and J genes are TRGV9 and TRGJP1. CDR1 is GITISATS and CDR2 is ISYDGTV in the germline V gene (reference sequence). After removal of 0 bases from V and 10 bases from J, the junction contained 5 bases not matched to a gene. The CDR3 has 13 amino acids. The CDR3 is CALWEVRAWFKIF. CDR3 sequence (DNA): TGTGCCTTGTGGGAGGTGCGAGCTTGGTTCAAGATATTT.

This clone has at least ten counts. This sample includes further DNA sequences coding for the same CDR3. The chain is built from TRGV8 and TRGJ1 or TRGJ2. This CDR3 spans 11 amino acids. Germline values: CDR1 VENAVY, CDR2 YDSYNSRV. V gave up 2 bases and J gave up 8 bases; unmatched junction bases: 3. The CDR3 region is CATWDKDKKLF. In nucleotides, the CDR3 is TGTGCCACCTGGGATAAGGATAAGAAACTCTTT.

Of note for this clone: This sample includes further DNA sequences coding for the same CDR3. This chain uses TRGV5 with TRGJ1 or TRGJ2. This CDR3 is 10 amino acids long. Germline CDR1 reads VINAFY; CDR2 reads YDVSNSKD. With V trimmed by 3 bases and J by 16 bases, 9 bases remained unmatched. The CDR3 DNA reads as TGTGCCACCTGGGACGGGCCTAAGCTCTTT. Protein: CATWDGPKLF.

This clone showed up many times. The chain has TRGV9 and TRGJ1 or TRGJ2. The CDR3 totals 13 residues. V was pared by 4 bases and J by 6 bases, with 9 bases of the junction left unmatched. Germline V CDR1 and CDR2: GITISATS, ISYDGTV (reference sequence). In DNA, the CDR3 is TGTGCCTTGTGGGACCACTTGGGTTATAAGAAACTCTTT. It codes for CALWDHLGYKKLF.

The chain uses TRGV9 and TRGJ1 or TRGJ2. The CDR3 length is 15 residues. Trimming cost V 6 bases and J 3 bases; bases outside gene matches: 14. Germline V lookup: CDR1 GITISATS, CDR2 ISYDGTV (reference sequence). In nucleotides, the CDR3 is TGTGCCTTGTGGACGAGGAGGTTATCTTATTATAAGAAACTCTTT. It translates to CALWTRRLSYYKKLF.

This clone showed up just a few times. V is TRGV3 and J is TRGJ1 or TRGJ2. The CDR3 has 11 residues. CDR1 VTNTFY and CDR2 YDVSTARD come from the germline V gene (reference sequence). V dropped 2 bases and J dropped 7; count of bases not matched to a gene: 2. The CDR3 DNA reads as TGTGCCACCTGGGACAACTATAAGAAACTCTTT. Translating gives CATWDNYKKLF.

The chain carries TRGV5 and TRGJ1 or TRGJ2. The CDR3 totals 13 residues. Germline V gene lookup returns CDR1 VINAFY and CDR2 YDVSNSKD. After removal of 1 base from V and 10 bases from J, the junction contained 10 bases not matched to a gene. The CDR3 spells CATWDSPNGKKLF. The CDR3 bases are TGTGCCACCTGGGACAGTCCGAACGGAAAGAAACTCTTT.

This clone was observed a handful of times. The same CDR3 is also encoded by other DNA sequences in this sample. The V call is TRGV4, the J call TRGJ1 or TRGJ2. The CDR3 has 12 residues. Per germline, CDR1 EGSTGY and CDR2 YDSYTSSV. V lost 1 base to trimming and J lost 6 bases; unmatched junction nucleotides: 3. The CDR3 reads CATWDGVYKKLF. The CDR3 DNA reads TGTGCCACCTGGGATGGAGTTTATAAGAAACTCTTT.

The rearrangement links TRGV8 to TRGJ1 or TRGJ2. Germline values: CDR1 VENAVY, CDR2 YDSYNSRV. This CDR3 spans 14 amino acids. Germline trimming cut 1 base from V and 0 bases from J; bases unmatched to any gene: 3. CDR3 in DNA: TGTGCCACCTGGGATAGTTGGAATTATTATAAGAAACTCTTT. Translated: CATWDSWNYYKKLF.